This TCR beta chain was obtained from a study of blood T cell repertoires in COVID-19. Germline assignment: CDR1 SQVTM and CDR2 ANQGSEA. V was pared by 6 bases and J by 5 bases, with 9 bases of the junction left unmatched. The CDR3 has 13 amino acids. During active infection, Seattle patients enrolled and were then monitored through disease. Sequencing was performed with immunoSEQ multiplex PCR; in TCRdb, only in-frame clones are kept and a portion is missing. This sample carries approximately 150,000 clones, about 82% of them seen once, and the ten largest clones take approximately 8.1%. The receptor was derived from a woman of 80 years or more with COVID-19, enrolled during active disease. Sample: peripheral blood. The chain is built from TRBV29-1 and TRBJ1-1, with 7 bases aligning to TRBD1. The CDR3 spells CSVRGRVGTEAFF. CDR3 DNA: TGCAGCGTGAGGGGGCGGGTTGGGACTGAAGCTTTCTTT.